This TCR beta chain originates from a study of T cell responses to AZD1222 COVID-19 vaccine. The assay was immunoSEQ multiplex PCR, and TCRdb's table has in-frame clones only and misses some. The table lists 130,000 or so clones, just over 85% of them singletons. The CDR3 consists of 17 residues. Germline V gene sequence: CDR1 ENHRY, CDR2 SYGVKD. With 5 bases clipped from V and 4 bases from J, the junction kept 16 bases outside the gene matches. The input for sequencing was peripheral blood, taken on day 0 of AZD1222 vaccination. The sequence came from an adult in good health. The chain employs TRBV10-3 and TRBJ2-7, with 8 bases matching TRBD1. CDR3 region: CAISMSSTGTGAYEQYF. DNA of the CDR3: TGTGCCATCAGTATGAGTTCGACCGGGACAGGAGCATACGAGCAGTACTTC.